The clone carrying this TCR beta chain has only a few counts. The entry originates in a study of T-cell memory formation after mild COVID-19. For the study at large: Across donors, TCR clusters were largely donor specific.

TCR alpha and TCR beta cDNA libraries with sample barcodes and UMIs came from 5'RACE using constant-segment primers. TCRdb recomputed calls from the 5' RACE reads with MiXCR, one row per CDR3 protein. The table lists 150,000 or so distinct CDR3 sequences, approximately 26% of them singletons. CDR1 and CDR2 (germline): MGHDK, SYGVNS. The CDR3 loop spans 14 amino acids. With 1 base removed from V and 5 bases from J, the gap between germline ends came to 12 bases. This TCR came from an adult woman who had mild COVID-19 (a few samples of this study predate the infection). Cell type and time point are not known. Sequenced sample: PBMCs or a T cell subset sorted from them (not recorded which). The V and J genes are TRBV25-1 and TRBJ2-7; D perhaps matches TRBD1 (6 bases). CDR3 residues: CASSEWGRGDEQYF. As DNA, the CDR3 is TGTGCCAGCAGTGAATGGGGCAGGGGAGACGAGCAGTACTTC.